A single sample is the source of the 3 T cell receptor beta chains below, sequenced in a study of memory B cells and T cells in multiple sclerosis. Their antigens remain unidentified. The assay was immunoSEQ multiplex PCR, and TCRdb's table has in-frame clones only and misses some. The table lists fewer than 40,000 clones, more than 75% of them singletons. CFSE-dim autoproliferating and CFSE-high non-proliferating T cells from unstimulated culture were sequenced separately. Pooled replicate wells came from approximately 51 million CFSE-labeled PBMCs cultured around seven days without stimulus. The specimen was PBMCs from blood kept in culture. The receptors stem from a human donor with multiple sclerosis.

The chain recombines TRBV27 with TRBJ2-1; 10 bases align to TRBD1. The CDR3 is 17 amino acids. The V gene end was trimmed by 2 bases and the J gene end by 5 bases; junction bases not matched to a gene: 9. Germline V CDR1 and CDR2: MNHEY, SMNVEV (reference sequence). The chain's CDR3 is CASSLRLGQGKDNEQFF. The DNA of the CDR3 is TGTGCCAGCAGTTTACGCCTGGGACAGGGGAAAGACAATGAGCAGTTCTTC.

This clone was seen a single time. The V call is TRBV25-1, the J call TRBJ2-3, with TRBD2 identical over 10 bases. CDR1 MGHDK and CDR2 SYGVNS come from the germline V gene. The CDR3 covers 17 residues. V dropped 3 bases and J dropped 2; count of bases not matched to a gene: 8. The CDR3 region has the DNA TGTGCCAGCAGTGAGTGGACTAGCGGACACCTCACAGATACGCAGTATTTT. Its translation is CASSEWTSGHLTDTQYF.

This sequence joins TRBV2 and TRBJ2-7, with D perhaps TRBD2 (5 bases). Between the trimmed V and J ends, which lost 4 bases and 4 bases, there was a span of 17 bases. Germline values: CDR1 SNHLY, CDR2 FYNNEI. The CDR3 is 15 amino acids. Written as DNA, the CDR3 is TGTGCCAGCAGTGTTTGGAAATCCGGGGTTTACGAGCAGTACTTC. Its protein product is CASSVWKSGVYEQYF.